One and the same sample provided the 4 T cell receptor beta chains below, sequenced in a study of blood T cell repertoires in COVID-19. Measured with immunoSEQ multiplex PCR; TCRdb has only the in-frame clones, and not every one. In the table there are 140,000 or so clones, about 85% of which are singletons. Material for sequencing was peripheral blood. The receptors derive from a human donor with COVID-19, enrolled during active disease. The donor label of this sample is uncertain.

The chain combines TRBV5-1 with TRBJ1-3; the D gene is possibly TRBD1 (5 bases). The germline gives CDR1 SGHRS, CDR2 YFSETQ. CDR3 length: 14 amino acids. Trimming stripped 4 bases from V and 4 bases from J, with 12 bases between. This chain's CDR3 is CASSAGLGGNTIYF. The CDR3 coding sequence is TGCGCCAGCAGCGCGGGGCTCGGCGGAAACACCATATATTTT.

The chain couples TRBV19 to TRBJ2-2; 8 nucleotides agree with TRBD1. The V segment lost 3 bases and the J segment 3 bases; nucleotides outside the gene matches: 3. In germline, CDR1 is LNHDA, CDR2 SQIVND (reference sequence). The CDR3 is 15 residues long. CDR3 region: CASSMLDRDTGELFF. The CDR3, as DNA: TGTGCCAGTAGTATGTTGGACAGGGACACCGGGGAGCTGTTTTTT.

The chain employs TRBV4-1 and TRBJ2-1; TRBD2 matches 14 bases. The trim removed 1 base at V and 6 bases at J, leaving 5 bases unmatched. The CDR3 is made up of 17 amino acids. The germline CDR1 and CDR2 sequences are MGHRA and YSYEKL. The CDR3 nucleotides are TGCGCCAGCAGCCAAGCGCGGACTAGCGGGAGGACCAATGAGCAGTTCTTC. Protein sequence: CASSQARTSGRTNEQFF.

The V call is TRBV4-1, the J call TRBJ1-3, with D uncertain. This CDR3 has 16 residues. Trimming pared 1 base from V and 0 bases from J, leaving 10 bases between. Germline values: CDR1 MGHRA, CDR2 YSYEKL. The CDR3 region has the DNA TGCGCCAGCAGCCAAGGGGCAATCGGCTCTGGAAACACCATATATTTT. Residues: CASSQGAIGSGNTIYF.